The T cell receptor beta chain under discussion was sequenced for a study of blood T cell repertoires in COVID-19. Germline assignment: CDR1 SEHNR and CDR2 FQNEAQ (reference sequence). V shed 5 bases and J shed 4 bases, with 20 bases lying between them. The CDR3 loop spans 17 amino acids. Generated by immunoSEQ multiplex PCR, the TCRdb table keeps only in-frame clones and is missing some. The sample gives 350,000 to 450,000 clones, approximately 89% of which show up once; 1.5% to 1.8% is in the top ten. Seattle patients were enrolled while actively infected and followed longitudinally. This receptor was identified in a woman in her thirties or forties with COVID-19, enrolled during active disease. What was sequenced was peripheral blood. The chain joins TRBV7-9 to TRBJ2-2, with D perhaps matching TRBD1 (5 bases). The CDR3 DNA is TGTGCCAGCAGCCCAGGGATGGGGCGATTGGGCACCGGGGAGCTGTTTTTT. Its translation: CASSPGMGRLGTGELFF.